This TCR beta chain was identified in a study of Siglec-9 on CD8 T cells in melanoma (dated by TCRdb to between 2018 and 2021). With respect to the entire study: The study examined the expression of Siglec-9 on CD8+ T cells and how Siglec-9 regulates T cells within the melanoma tumor microenvironment. Results and caveats for the whole study, not just this receptor: Siglec-9 was reported to mark and regulate an effector memory CD8+ T-cell subset that appeared to accumulate within melanoma tumors.

Turning to this clone: It has no known antigen specificity. The sample holds no much larger clone one base away, and base qualities are not on file.

Via the germline V gene, CDR1 is MGHRA and CDR2 YSYEKL. The CDR3 goes from the cysteine to the phenylalanine over 15 residues. Only the CDR3 DNA stays, 45 bases, in frame from base 1. The junction shows trimming of 4 bases on V and 6 bases on J, plus 16 bases between the germline ends. The library was built by means of the immunoSEQ multiplex PCR assay. The table comes from immuneACCESS by way of TCRdb, which keeps in-frame sequences with V and J called. Part of the clones is missing from these tables; in studies checked, under half for an unresolved V gene and the rest for unknown reasons. The sample has 30,000 to 45,000 clones on record, about 80% of them singletons. Under 2% of the sample is held by the ten biggest clonotypes.

Sequencing input: Siglec-9- CD8+ T cells sorted from blood. The cell subset or site label here, explained by the study, means: CD8 T cells lacking Siglec-9. This TCR was sampled from a human donor in good health. The chain employs TRBV4-1 and TRBJ2-1, with a tentative D gene TRBD2 over 6 matching bases. The nucleotide sequence is TGCGCCAGCAGCCCCCTATGGGGAGCGGGCAATGAGCAGTTCTTC. Its protein is CASSPLWGAGNEQFF.